The rows below give T cell receptor beta chains drawn from one sample of a study of technical replicates of blood from a few donors. Libraries were prepared by immunoSEQ multiplex PCR; TCRdb keeps only in-frame clonotypes and omits some of them. The sample comprises around 16,000 clones, 82% of which are singletons, and about a tenth rests with the top ten. Sample: PBMCs. Receptors were obtained from a human donor in good health. Some clones in this sample may be carry-over from other donors' samples. Each CDR3 is given with its conserved first and last residue. The order of the fields is clone size, CDR3 length, D gene, V gene, J gene, CDR3 protein, CDR3 DNA. D genes are given only for firm matches. Size is stated for part of the rows, as once, few or many counts, or as a class when the clone is expanded.

-	16	TRBD2	TRBV18	TRBJ2-2	CASSPISGSATGELFF	TGTGCCAGCTCACCAATTAGCGGGAGTGCCACCGGGGAGCTGTTTTTT
once	15	TRBD1	TRBV6-5	TRBJ2-3	CASTKRQGSTDTQYF	TGTGCCAGCACCAAACGACAGGGGAGCACAGATACGCAGTATTTT
-	16	-	TRBV2	TRBJ2-6	CASRRTGSSGANVLTF	TGTGCCAGCAGACGAACAGGGAGCTCTGGGGCCAACGTCCTGACTTTC
-	14	-	TRBV7-3	TRBJ1-1	CASTLQGGGTEAFF	TGTGCCAGCACCCTCCAGGGAGGGGGCACTGAAGCTTTCTTT
-	13	-	TRBV30	TRBJ1-1	CAWSVKGATEAFF	TGTGCCTGGAGTGTAAAAGGGGCCACTGAAGCTTTCTTT
-	15	-	TRBV5-6	TRBJ2-5	CASSLRTLGGETQYF	TGTGCCAGCAGCTTGAGAACGCTTGGGGGGGAGACCCAGTACTTC
few	18	TRBD2	TRBV19	TRBJ2-7	CASSIRLLTSGISYEQYF	TGTGCCAGTAGTATCCGACTTCTGACTAGCGGGATCTCCTACGAGCAGTACTTC
once	15	-	TRBV11-1	TRBJ2-5	CASSPTQQTGETQYF	TGTGCCAGCAGCCCCACCCAGCAGACGGGGGAGACCCAGTACTTC
-	15	-	TRBV18	TRBJ1-3	CASSPDSSFGNTIYF	TGTGCCAGCTCACCGGACAGCTCTTTTGGAAACACCATATATTTT
-	14	TRBD1	TRBV18	TRBJ2-7	CASSPRDSLYEQYF	TGTGCCAGCTCACCACGGGACAGCCTCTACGAGCAGTACTTC
-	14	TRBD2	TRBV6-5	TRBJ2-7	CASSYGRAEYEQYF	TGTGCCAGCAGTTACGGGAGGGCCGAGTACGAGCAGTACTTC
once	15	TRBD2	TRBV19	TRBJ2-2	CASSPGLGTSGELFF	TGTGCCAGTAGTCCGGGACTAGGAACATCCGGGGAGCTGTTTTTT
-	11	-	TRBV28	TRBJ2-7	CASSLRREQYF	TGTGCCAGCAGTTTAAGGCGGGAGCAGTACTTC
-	13	-	TRBV28	TRBJ1-2	CASSLVGTQPSTF	TGTGCCAGCAGTTTAGTTGGAACACAGCCGAGTACCTTC
once	14	-	TRBV28	TRBJ2-5	CASSPASYGETQYF	TGTGCCAGCAGTCCGGCCTCGTACGGGGAGACCCAGTACTTC
-	16	TRBD1	TRBV19	TRBJ2-1	CASSFLPGQGANEQFF	TGTGCCAGTAGTTTTCTTCCGGGACAGGGGGCTAATGAGCAGTTCTTC
-	16	TRBD1	TRBV28	TRBJ1-4	CASSPTGGVANEKLFF	TGTGCCAGCAGCCCGACAGGGGGCGTAGCTAATGAAAAACTGTTTTTT
once	14	-	TRBV10-2	TRBJ2-1	CASSTVSSYNEQFF	TGCGCCAGCAGCACAGTTAGCTCCTACAATGAGCAGTTCTTC
-	14	-	TRBV7-6	TRBJ1-3	CASSPQYSGNTIYF	TGTGCCAGCAGCCCACAGTACTCTGGAAACACCATATATTTT
-	15	-	TRBV11-1	TRBJ1-1	CASSDPSTSGTEAFF	-
-	17	-	TRBV5-1	TRBJ1-2	CASSWGLRKDANYGYIF	TGCGCCAGCAGCTGGGGGCTTCGGAAGGACGCCAACTATGGCTACATCTTC
few	14	TRBD1	TRBV11-2	TRBJ1-5	CASSSPGGDQPQHF	TGTGCCAGCAGCTCACCAGGGGGCGATCAGCCCCAGCATTTT
-	14	-	TRBV27	TRBJ1-5	CASSLSGVGQPQHF	TGTGCCAGCAGTTTATCAGGGGTGGGACAGCCCCAGCATTTT
-	15	TRBD2	TRBV7-6	TRBJ2-3	CASSLADTSTDTQYF	TGTGCCAGCAGCCTAGCGGACACTAGCACAGATACGCAGTATTTT
-	14	-	TRBV7-9	TRBJ2-5	CASSLATIQETQYF	TGTGCCAGCAGCTTAGCGACAATCCAAGAGACCCAGTACTTC
-	17	TRBD1	TRBV7-9	TRBJ1-5	CASSLWDGQGADQPQHF	TGTGCCAGCAGCTTATGGGACGGACAGGGGGCTGATCAGCCCCAGCATTTT
-	13	-	TRBV30	TRBJ2-7	CAWSVHSFYEQYF	TGTGCCTGGAGTGTTCATAGCTTCTACGAGCAGTACTTC
-	14	TRBD2	TRBV2	TRBJ2-1	CASSGREFHNEQFF	TGTGCCAGCAGTGGGCGGGAGTTCCACAATGAGCAGTTCTTC